This T cell receptor beta chain was identified in a study of cytomegalovirus exposure and HLA in healthy donors. This clone was recorded only once. The PCR had 60 Vbeta and 13 Jbeta primers. Clones were read by immunoSEQ multiplex PCR, and TCRdb kept only the in-frame ones, dropping some. The sample records around 65,000 clones, around 86% being singletons. The CDR3 sequence is 13 residues long. Germline V CDR1 and CDR2: MDHEN, SYDVKM. Trimming removed 6 bases at V and 1 base at J, with 9 bases between. The sequenced material came from PBMCs. This receptor was taken from a female donor in good health and CMV-seronegative. The genes are TRBV28 and TRBJ1-1; D may be TRBD1 (6 bases). Written as DNA, the CDR3 is TGTGCCAGCAGAAGAGGGGGGAACACTGAAGCTTTCTTT. Protein: CASRRGGNTEAFF.